Listed here is a single T cell receptor (beta chain). The antigen remains undetermined. The germline gives CDR1 SGDLS, CDR2 YYNGEE. V lost 4 bases and J 6 bases, leaving 12 bases between the germline ends. This CDR3 region has 13 residues. The data belong to a study of PD-1 blockade in classical Hodgkin lymphoma. The protocol was immunoSEQ multiplex PCR, while the TCRdb copy is restricted to in-frame clones and leaves out a portion. The data hold around 26,000 clones, with 94% observed a single time. The study, taken as a whole, reports: In newly diagnosed patients, baseline TCR diversity was reportedly below that of healthy donors.

The time point: newly diagnosed, previously untreated cHL patient sample. Sequenced input: peripheral blood mononuclear cells (PBMCs). The clonotype comes from a human donor with classical Hodgkin lymphoma. The chain couples TRBV9 to TRBJ2-3; D is ambiguous. CDR3 protein: CASSSRYADTQYF. For the CDR3, the DNA is TGTGCCAGCAGCTCAAGGTATGCCGATACGCAGTATTTT.